This is a list of T cell receptor beta chains from one sample in a study of radiation and T cells in renal cell carcinoma. TCRdb's copy holds only in-frame clones and misses some; the assay was immunoSEQ multiplex PCR. The sample lists fewer than 30,000 clones, 65% to 85% seen once, with about 33% in the top ten. Sample: blood, taken from a patient whose treatment included radiotherapy and nephrectomy. These receptor sequences come from a man aged 55 to 69 with renal cell carcinoma. The CDR3 runs from the conserved cysteine through the conserved F or W. D genes are given only for firm matches. Part of the rows lack a size; the others show once, few, many or a class for expanded clones.

D gene,J gene,clone size,V gene,CDR3 protein,CDR3 DNA
TRBD2,TRBJ2-1,-,TRBV30,CARSTTSGGYNEQFF,TGTGCCCGAAGTACCACTAGCGGGGGCTACAATGAGCAGTTCTTC
-,TRBJ1-1,-,TRBV19,CASSINAMNTEAFF,TGTGCCAGTAGTATAAACGCGATGAACACTGAAGCTTTCTTT
-,TRBJ1-3,-,TRBV4-1,CASTKDNDPGFSGNTIYF,TGCGCCAGCACCAAAGATAACGACCCGGGGTTCTCTGGAAACACCATATATTTT
-,TRBJ1-6,-,TRBV7-6,CASSFRDLSPLHF,TGTGCCAGCAGCTTCAGGGATCTGTCACCCCTCCACTTT
-,TRBJ1-4,-,TRBV6-6,CASRIGGHEKLFF,TGTGCCAGCAGGATCGGGGGGCACGAAAAACTGTTTTTT
-,TRBJ2-1,-,TRBV7-2,CASSFAGPYNEQFF,TGTGCCAGCAGCTTCGCAGGGCCCTACAATGAGCAGTTCTTC
-,TRBJ2-2,-,TRBV9,CASNGPTNTGELFF,TGTGCCAGCAACGGGCCTACGAACACCGGGGAGCTGTTTTTT
-,TRBJ2-3,-,TRBV19,CASSGGFNTQYF,TGTGCCAGTAGTGGCGGATTTAATACGCAGTATTTT
TRBD2,TRBJ2-7,-,TRBV7-9,CASSLGERGKYEQYF,TGTGCCAGCAGCTTAGGTGAGCGGGGGAAATACGAGCAGTACTTC
-,TRBJ2-2,-,TRBV11-2,CASSFSVSTGELFF,TGTGCCAGCAGCTTTAGCGTGAGCACCGGGGAGCTGTTTTTT
-,TRBJ2-3,-,TRBV19,CASSIADTQYF,TGTGCCAGTAGTATAGCAGATACGCAGTATTTT
TRBD1,TRBJ1-2,once,TRBV5-4,CASSQGAGDYGYTF,TGTGCCAGCAGCCAGGGGGCGGGGGACTATGGCTACACCTTC
-,TRBJ1-2,-,TRBV6-6,CASSTGSGYTF,TGTGCCAGCAGTACAGGCTCTGGCTACACCTTC
-,TRBJ2-3,-,TRBV9,CASSVRFSTDTQYF,TGTGCCAGCAGCGTCAGATTCTCCACAGATACGCAGTATTTT
-,TRBJ1-4,large,TRBV4-2,CASSQDRATNEKLFF,TGTGCCAGCAGCCAAGATAGGGCAACTAATGAAAAACTGTTTTTT
-,TRBJ1-1,few,TRBV2,CASSMNTEAFF,TGTGCCAGCAGCATGAACACTGAAGCTTTCTTT
TRBD2,TRBJ2-1,-,TRBV4-3,CASSQDRASGNNEQFF,TGCGCCAGCAGCCAAGACAGGGCTAGCGGTAACAATGAGCAGTTCTTC
-,TRBJ2-7,few,TRBV28,CASTVRRDRLYEQYF,TGTGCCAGCACCGTTCGGCGGGACAGACTTTACGAGCAGTACTTC
-,TRBJ1-1,few,TRBV5-6,CASSPLRWTSLNTEAFF,TGTGCCAGCAGCCCCCTTCGTTGGACATCCTTGAACACTGAAGCTTTCTTT
TRBD2,TRBJ2-1,few,TRBV4-3,CASSPSAGGATVEQFF,TGCGCCAGCAGCCCGTCTGCGGGAGGGGCGACCGTGGAGCAGTTCTTC
-,TRBJ2-7,few,TRBV18,CASSRISNYEQYF,TGTGCCAGCTCACGAATATCCAACTACGAGCAGTACTTC
TRBD1,TRBJ1-2,-,TRBV7-6,CASSLDDRGYGYTF,TGTGCCAGCAGCTTAGACGACAGGGGCTATGGCTACACCTTC
-,TRBJ1-5,-,TRBV5-8,CASSPGRIGNQPQHF,TGTGCCAGCAGCCCGGGCAGGATAGGCAATCAGCCCCAGCATTTT
-,TRBJ2-1,-,TRBV2,CASPWVGSGTGFLSYNEQFF,TGTGCCAGCCCCTGGGTCGGCTCTGGTACGGGATTTCTTTCCTACAATGAGCAGTTCTTC
TRBD2,TRBJ2-1,-,TRBV4-1,CASSRQTSGRGDEQFF,TGCGCCAGCAGCCGGCAAACTAGCGGGAGGGGCGATGAGCAGTTCTTC
-,TRBJ1-2,-,TRBV27,CASSSRDSREDYGYTF,TGTGCCAGCAGTTCACGGGACTCGCGGGAGGACTATGGCTACACCTTC
-,TRBJ2-5,-,TRBV29-1,CSVVDGYPGSQYF,TGCAGCGTCGTGGACGGATACCCGGGGTCCCAGTACTTC
-,TRBJ2-7,few,TRBV5-1,CASSLVADSYEQYF,TGCGCCAGCAGCTTGGTGGCAGACTCCTACGAGCAGTACTTC
-,TRBJ1-2,-,TRBV10-1,CASSESDPPINYGYTF,TGCGCCAGCAGTGAGTCAGATCCCCCCATTAACTATGGCTACACCTTC
-,TRBJ1-6,-,TRBV30,CAWSPTERSPLHF,TGTGCCTGGAGTCCCACCGAGAGATCACCCCTCCACTTT
TRBD1,TRBJ2-7,few,TRBV18,CASSPPGQGVGSYEQYF,TGTGCCAGCTCACCACCGGGACAGGGGGTCGGCTCCTACGAGCAGTACTTC
-,TRBJ1-2,once,TRBV27,CASRGGGIVYGYTF,TGTGCCAGCAGGGGAGGGGGGATTGTCTATGGCTACACCTTC
TRBD1,TRBJ1-2,-,TRBV30,CAWSQPPRVGTDYGYTF,TGTGCCTGGAGTCAACCGCCCAGGGTCGGGACAGACTATGGCTACACCTTC
TRBD2,TRBJ2-7,-,TRBV5-4,CASSKGLAGTYEQYF,TGTGCCAGCAGCAAGGGACTAGCGGGGACCTACGAGCAGTACTTC
-,TRBJ2-7,-,TRBV29-1,CSVGDLREQYF,TGCAGCGTTGGGGATTTACGGGAGCAGTACTTC
-,TRBJ2-2,-,TRBV19,CASKDQPNTGELFF,TGTGCCAGTAAGGACCAACCCAACACCGGGGAGCTGTTTTTT
TRBD1,TRBJ2-7,many,TRBV4-1,CASSQNYRGIYEQYF,TGCGCCAGCAGCCAAAACTACAGGGGCATCTACGAGCAGTACTTC
-,TRBJ2-7,-,TRBV7-9,CASRDPLGEQYF,TGTGCCAGCAGAGATCCCCTGGGCGAGCAGTACTTC
-,TRBJ2-7,-,TRBV9,CASSPAAGVGNHSYEQYF,TGTGCCAGCAGCCCCGCGGCAGGGGTAGGAAACCACTCCTACGAGCAGTACTTC